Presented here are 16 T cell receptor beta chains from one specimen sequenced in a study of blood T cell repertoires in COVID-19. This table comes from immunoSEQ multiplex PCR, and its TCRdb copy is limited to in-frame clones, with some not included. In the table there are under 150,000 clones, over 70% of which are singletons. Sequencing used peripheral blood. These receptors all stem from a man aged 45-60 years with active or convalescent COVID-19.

The CDR3 bases are TGTGCCAGCAGCTTGTCCGAGGACAGCTACGAGCAGTACTTC. Encoded protein: CASSLSEDSYEQYF. The chain is built from TRBV7-3 and TRBJ2-7; a possible D gene is TRBD1 (6 bases). The CDR3 runs to 14 residues. Between the trimmed V and J ends, which lost 3 bases and 3 bases, there was a span of 12 bases. Germline assignment: CDR1 SGHTA and CDR2 FQGTGA.

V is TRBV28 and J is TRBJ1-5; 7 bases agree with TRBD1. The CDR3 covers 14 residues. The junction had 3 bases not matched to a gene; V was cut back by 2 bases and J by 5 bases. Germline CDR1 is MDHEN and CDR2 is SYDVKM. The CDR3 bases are TGTGCCAGCAGTTTAAGACAGGGAGATCAGCCCCAGCATTTT. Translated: CASSLRQGDQPQHF.

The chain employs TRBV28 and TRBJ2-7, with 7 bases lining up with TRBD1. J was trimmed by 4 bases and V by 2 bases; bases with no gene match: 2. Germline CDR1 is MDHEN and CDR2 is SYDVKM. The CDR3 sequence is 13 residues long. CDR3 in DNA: TGTGCCAGCAGTTTAGGCAGGGGGTACGAGCAGTACTTC. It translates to CASSLGRGYEQYF. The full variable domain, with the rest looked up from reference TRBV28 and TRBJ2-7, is DVKVTQSSRYLVKRTGEKVFLECVQDMDHENMFWYRQDPGLGLRLIYFSYDVKMKEKGDIPEGYSVSREKKERFSLILESASTNQTSMYLCASSLGRGYEQYFGPGTRLTVT.

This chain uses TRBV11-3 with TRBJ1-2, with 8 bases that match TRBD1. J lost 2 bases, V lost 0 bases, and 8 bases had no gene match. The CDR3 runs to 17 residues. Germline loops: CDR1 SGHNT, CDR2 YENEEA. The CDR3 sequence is CASSLEDRGWGNYGYTF. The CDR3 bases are TGTGCCAGCAGCTTAGAAGACAGGGGCTGGGGGAACTATGGCTACACCTTC.

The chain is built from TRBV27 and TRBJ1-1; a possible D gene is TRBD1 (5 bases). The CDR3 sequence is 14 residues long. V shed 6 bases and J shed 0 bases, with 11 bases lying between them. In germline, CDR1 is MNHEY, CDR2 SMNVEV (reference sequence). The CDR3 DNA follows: TGTGCCAGCAGCATGACAGAAATGAACACTGAAGCTTTCTTT. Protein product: CASSMTEMNTEAFF.

DNA for the CDR3: TGTGCCAGCAGTTTCGTACTAGCGGGATTGAGCTCCTACAATGAGCAGTTCTTC. This codes for CASSFVLAGLSSYNEQFF. The chain couples TRBV28 to TRBJ2-1, with 10 positions matching TRBD2. V shed 3 bases, J shed 0 bases, and the junction held 8 bases outside the gene matches. The germline V gene has CDR1 MDHEN and CDR2 SYDVKM. The CDR3 is 18 residues long.

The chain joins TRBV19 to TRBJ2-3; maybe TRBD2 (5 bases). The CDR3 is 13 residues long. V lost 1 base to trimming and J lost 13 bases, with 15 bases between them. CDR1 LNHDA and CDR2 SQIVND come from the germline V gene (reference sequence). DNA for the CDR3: TGTGCCAGTAGTATAGTAGAGGGCAGTGGGAAGTATTTT. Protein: CASSIVEGSGKYF.

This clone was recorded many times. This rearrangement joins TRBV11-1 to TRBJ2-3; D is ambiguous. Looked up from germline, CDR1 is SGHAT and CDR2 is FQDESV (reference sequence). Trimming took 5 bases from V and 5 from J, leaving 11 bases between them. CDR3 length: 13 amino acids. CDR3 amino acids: CASSPRSGDTQYF. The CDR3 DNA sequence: TGTGCCAGCAGCCCCCGGAGTGGAGATACGCAGTATTTT. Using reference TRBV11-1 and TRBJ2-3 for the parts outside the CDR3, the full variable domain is EAEVAQSPRYKITEKSQAVAFWCDPISGHATLYWYRQILGQGPELLVQFQDESVVDDSQLPKDRFSAERLKGVDSTLKIQPAELGDSAMYLCASSPRSGDTQYFGPGTRLTVL.

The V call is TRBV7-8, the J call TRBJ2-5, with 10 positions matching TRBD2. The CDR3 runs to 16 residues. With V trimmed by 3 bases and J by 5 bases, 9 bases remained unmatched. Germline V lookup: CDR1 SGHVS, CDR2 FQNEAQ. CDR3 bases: TGTGCCAGCAGCTTGGACCTAGCGGGAGCCCATGAGACCCAGTACTTC. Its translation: CASSLDLAGAHETQYF.

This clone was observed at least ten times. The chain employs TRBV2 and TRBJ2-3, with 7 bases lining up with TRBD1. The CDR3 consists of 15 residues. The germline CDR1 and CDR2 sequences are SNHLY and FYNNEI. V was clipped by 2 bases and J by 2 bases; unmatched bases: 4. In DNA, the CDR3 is TGTGCCAGCAGTGAACGGGACAGCCACACAGATACGCAGTATTTT. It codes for CASSERDSHTDTQYF.

The CDR3 spells CASSAGQGSGEKLFF. Written as DNA, the CDR3 is TGTGCCAGCAGCGCGGGACAGGGTAGCGGTGAAAAACTGTTTTTT. The rearrangement links TRBV28 to TRBJ1-4, with TRBD1 identical over 9 bases. V was pared by 6 bases and J by 7 bases, with 9 bases of the junction left unmatched. The CDR3 is 15 amino acids. The germline gives CDR1 MDHEN, CDR2 SYDVKM. Combining the CDR3 with reference TRBV28 and TRBJ1-4 gives the whole variable domain DVKVTQSSRYLVKRTGEKVFLECVQDMDHENMFWYRQDPGLGLRLIYFSYDVKMKEKGDIPEGYSVSREKKERFSLILESASTNQTSMYLCASSAGQGSGEKLFFGSGTQLSVL.

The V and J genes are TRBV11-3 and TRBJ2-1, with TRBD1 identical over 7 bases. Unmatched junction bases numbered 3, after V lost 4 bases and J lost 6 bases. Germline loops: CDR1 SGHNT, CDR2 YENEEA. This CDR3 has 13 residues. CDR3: CASSSGQANEQFF. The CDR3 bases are TGTGCCAGCAGCTCAGGACAGGCCAATGAGCAGTTCTTC. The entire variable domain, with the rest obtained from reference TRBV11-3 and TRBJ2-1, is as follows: EAGVVQSPRYKIIEKKQPVAFWCNPISGHNTLYWYLQNLGQGPELLIRYENEEAVDDSQLPKDRFSAERLKGVDSTLKIQPAELGDSAVYLCASSSGQANEQFFGPGTRLTVL.

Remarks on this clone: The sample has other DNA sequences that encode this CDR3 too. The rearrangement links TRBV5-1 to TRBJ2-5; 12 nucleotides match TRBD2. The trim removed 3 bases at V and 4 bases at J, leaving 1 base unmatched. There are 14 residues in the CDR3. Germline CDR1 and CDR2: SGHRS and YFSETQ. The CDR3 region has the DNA TGCGCCAGCAGCTCGACTAGCGGGAGAGAGACCCAGTACTTC. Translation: CASSSTSGRETQYF. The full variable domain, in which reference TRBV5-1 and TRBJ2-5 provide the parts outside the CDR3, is KAGVTQTPRYLIKTRGQQVTLSCSPISGHRSVSWYQQTPGQGLQFLFEYFSETQRNKGNFPGRFSGRQFSNSRSEMNVSTLELGDSALYLCASSSTSGRETQYFGPGTRLLVL.

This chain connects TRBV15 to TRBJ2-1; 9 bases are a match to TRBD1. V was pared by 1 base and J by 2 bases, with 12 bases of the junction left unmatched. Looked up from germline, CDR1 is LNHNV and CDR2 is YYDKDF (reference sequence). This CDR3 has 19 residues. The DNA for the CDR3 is TGTGCCACCAGCAGAGGAACCACTCAAGGGACAGGGACCTACAATGAGCAGTTCTTC. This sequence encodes CATSRGTTQGTGTYNEQFF. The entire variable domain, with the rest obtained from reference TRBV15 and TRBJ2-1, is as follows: DAMVIQNPRYQVTQFGKPVTLSCSQTLNHNVMYWYQQKSSQAPKLLFHYYDKDFNNEADTPDNFQSRRPNTSFCFLDIRSPGLGDTAMYLCATSRGTTQGTGTYNEQFFGPGTRLTVL.

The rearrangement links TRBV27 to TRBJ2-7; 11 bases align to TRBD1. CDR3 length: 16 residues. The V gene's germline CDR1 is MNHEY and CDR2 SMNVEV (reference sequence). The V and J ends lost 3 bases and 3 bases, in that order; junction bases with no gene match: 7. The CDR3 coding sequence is TGTGCCAGCAGTTTCTACCTCGGGACAGGGGGCTACGAGCAGTACTTC. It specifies CASSFYLGTGGYEQYF.

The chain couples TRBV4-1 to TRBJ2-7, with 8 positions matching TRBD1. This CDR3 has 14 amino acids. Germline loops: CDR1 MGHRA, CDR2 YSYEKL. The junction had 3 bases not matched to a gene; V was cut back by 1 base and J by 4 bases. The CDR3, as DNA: TGCGCCAGCAGCCAAGTTCACAGGGGGTACGAGCAGTACTTC. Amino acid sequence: CASSQVHRGYEQYF.